These T cell receptor beta chains were read from a single sample in a study of cytomegalovirus exposure and HLA in healthy donors. Libraries were prepared by immunoSEQ multiplex PCR; TCRdb keeps only in-frame clonotypes and omits some of them. The sample lists roughly 150,000 clones, roughly 91% occurring once. What was sequenced was PBMCs. These TCRs come from a man between 18 and 35 years old in good health and CMV-seronegative. Both conserved end residues are part of each CDR3. The D gene is left open where the match is weak. The size of a clone is reported for some rows only, either as once, few or many, or as a class for expanded clones.

D gene,J gene,clone size,V gene,CDR3 DNA,CDR3 protein
.,TRBJ2-5,.,TRBV19,TGTGCCAGTCAGGCGGACAGCAATCAAGAGACCCAGTACTTC,CASQADSNQETQYF
TRBD1,TRBJ1-2,.,TRBV13,TGTGCCAGCAGCTTCGGCCTTGAGGGACAGGGGCGGGGTGGCTACACCTTC,CASSFGLEGQGRGGYTF
TRBD1,TRBJ1-2,.,TRBV5-5,TGTGCCAGCAGCTTGAGAATCGGGACAGCTCTACTTAACTATGGCTACACCTTC,CASSLRIGTALLNYGYTF
.,TRBJ2-2,.,TRBV6-4,TGTGCCAGCAGTGTTGAGGAAGACACCGGGGAGCTGTTTTTT,CASSVEEDTGELFF
TRBD1,TRBJ2-7,.,TRBV27,TGTGCCAGCAGCCCGACAGGGTACGAGCAGTACTTC,CASSPTGYEQYF
TRBD2,TRBJ2-7,once,TRBV27,TGTGCCAGCAGTTTATTTGGTAAGCGGGAGGGCCTCCACGAGCAGTACTTC,CASSLFGKREGLHEQYF
.,TRBJ2-3,.,TRBV20-1,TGCAGTGCTCCTTTCGGGGATACGCAGTATTTT,CSAPFGDTQYF
.,TRBJ2-2,.,TRBV10-2,TGCGCCAGCACCCGACAGGCAAACACCGGGGAGCTGTTTTTT,CASTRQANTGELFF
.,TRBJ1-1,.,TRBV6-5,TGTGCCAGCAGTATCTCCGGGACACGGAACACTGAAGCTTTCTTT,CASSISGTRNTEAFF
TRBD2,TRBJ2-1,.,TRBV27,TGTGCCAGCAGTCCATCCACTCTAGCGGGAGGGCCCGAAGGGTTCTTC,CASSPSTLAGGPEGFF
TRBD1,TRBJ2-4,.,TRBV5-1,TGCGCCAGCAGCGTGCCGGGACAGGCGGACATTCAGTACTTC,CASSVPGQADIQYF